Each of the 18 T cell receptor beta chains below was sequenced from the same sample in a study of PD-1 blockade in classical Hodgkin lymphoma. Brentuximab vedotin exposure varied, and every patient relapsed after autologous stem cell transplantation. Sequencing used immunoSEQ multiplex PCR; TCRdb keeps in-frame clones, though not all of them. The sample shows some 40,000 clones, over 60% of them seen only once. The sample in question was peripheral blood mononuclear cells (PBMCs), obtained at baseline. These receptors were obtained from a human donor with classical Hodgkin lymphoma.

The rearrangement links TRBV28 to TRBJ2-2, with unresolved D. This CDR3 has 12 residues. Germline loops: CDR1 MDHEN, CDR2 SYDVKM. The V end lost 2 bases, the J end lost 4 bases, and 2 bases lay between the germline ends. Written as DNA, the CDR3 is TGTGCCAGCAGTTTACTCACCGGGGAGCTGTTTTTT. This codes for CASSLLTGELFF.

Note on this clone: This specimen includes other DNA sequences encoding the same CDR3. The chain carries TRBV5-1 and TRBJ2-3; D call uncertain. V lost 2 bases to trimming and J lost 1 base, with 11 bases between them. CDR1 is SGHRS and CDR2 is YFSETQ in the germline V gene. The CDR3 contains 15 residues. The CDR3, as DNA: TGCGCCAGCAGCTTTCGGCAGCGAGGCACAGATACGCAGTATTTT. It specifies CASSFRQRGTDTQYF.

The chain couples TRBV12-2 to TRBJ2-7; TRBD1 is taken as the D call from the table, unchecked against the DNA. TRBV12-2 is deemed a pseudogene. This CDR3 is 16 amino acids long. Written as DNA, the CDR3 is TGTGCAAGTCGCCAAACCCGGGACAGGGAGTCGGGCGAGCAGTACTTC. Protein product: CASRQTRDRESGEQYF.

This chain joins TRBV18 and TRBJ2-7; a possible D gene is TRBD1 (5 bases). The germline CDR1 and CDR2 sequences are KGHSH and LQKENI. V shed 5 bases and J shed 6 bases, with 20 bases lying between them. The CDR3 runs to 15 residues. The CDR3 spells CASSISTGQISEQYF. The DNA of the CDR3 is TGTGCCAGCTCAATAAGCACAGGTCAAATCAGCGAGCAGTACTTC.

The CDR3: CASSMILADSYQPQHF. The CDR3 bases are TGTGCCAGTAGTATGATCTTAGCGGATTCGTATCAGCCCCAGCATTTT. This chain links TRBV19 with TRBJ1-5; D is unresolved. This CDR3 is 16 amino acids long. Germline values: CDR1 LNHDA, CDR2 SQIVND (reference sequence). The germline V and J ends were trimmed by 3 bases and 5 bases, with 17 bases remaining between them.

The V and J genes are TRBV6-5 and TRBJ1-2; 7 bases match TRBD1. The V gene's germline CDR1 is MNHEY and CDR2 SVGAGI. After removal of 8 bases from V and 3 bases from J, the junction contained 3 bases not matched to a gene. The CDR3 has 12 amino acids. The CDR3 DNA reads as TGTGCCAGCTCGGACAGGTACTATGGCTACACCTTC. This sequence encodes CASSDRYYGYTF.

The gene calls are TRBV11-2 and TRBJ2-7, with 9 bases aligning to TRBD2. Trimming at V came to 1 base and at J to 5 bases, leaving 6 bases not matched to a gene. The germline V gene encodes CDR1 SGHAT and CDR2 FQNNGV. The CDR3 contains 15 residues. CDR3 nucleotide sequence: TGTGCCAGCAGCTTAGGGGGTAGCGGGAGCCACGAGCAGTACTTC. It is translated as CASSLGGSGSHEQYF.

The genes are TRBV9 and TRBJ1-2; a weak D match, TRBD1 (5 bases). With 4 bases removed from V and 4 bases from J, the gap between germline ends came to 14 bases. CDR3 size: 14 residues. CDR1 SGDLS and CDR2 YYNGEE come from the germline V gene. The CDR3 nucleotides are TGTGCCAGCAGCCCCGTGGGGGTAATCTATGGCTACACCTTC. Translating it yields CASSPVGVIYGYTF.

The J gene is TRBJ1-6, the V gene TRBV9, with unresolved D. Germline V gene sequence: CDR1 SGDLS, CDR2 YYNGEE. The CDR3 has 14 residues. Trimming removed 2 bases at V and 8 bases at J, with 11 bases between. CDR3 in DNA: TGTGCCAGCAGCGTCGGGGATGCAGATTCACCCCTCCACTTT. It translates to CASSVGDADSPLHF.

This sequence joins TRBV5-1 and TRBJ2-7; D ambiguous. The CDR3 loop spans 14 amino acids. Germline CDR1 and CDR2: SGHRS and YFSETQ. V gave up 0 bases and J gave up 5 bases, with 12 bases separating them. The chain's CDR3 is CASSLAQASDEQYF. In nucleotides, the CDR3 is TGCGCCAGCAGCTTGGCCCAAGCGTCCGACGAGCAGTACTTC.

This clone occurred once. V and J are TRBV2 and TRBJ2-7; TRBD1 might be the D (6 bases). Trimming took 7 bases from V and 2 from J, leaving 15 bases between them. The germline gives CDR1 SNHLY, CDR2 FYNNEI. The CDR3 covers 14 residues. CDR3 DNA: TGTGCCAGCACTGTGTGGGACACCACCTACGAGCAGTACTTC. Translating it yields CASTVWDTTYEQYF.

The J gene is TRBJ2-5, the V gene TRBV5-1; 7 bases fit TRBD1. V was clipped by 0 bases and J by 5 bases; unmatched bases: 7. Germline V gene data show CDR1 as SGHRS and CDR2 as YFSETQ. The CDR3 is made up of 15 amino acids. The CDR3 DNA sequence: TGCGCCAGCAGCTTGGCTAACAGGGGTGGGGAGACCCAGTACTTC. It specifies CASSLANRGGETQYF.

The chain has TRBV9 and TRBJ2-1; the match to TRBD2 covers 7 bases. J lost 6 bases, V lost 4 bases, and 7 bases had no gene match. The CDR3 length is 14 residues. Germline CDR1 is SGDLS and CDR2 is YYNGEE. In DNA form, the CDR3 reads TGTGCCAGCAGCTCTCCTACTAGCGTCAATGAGCAGTTCTTC. Protein product: CASSSPTSVNEQFF.

The chain couples TRBV14 to TRBJ1-2, with unresolved D. The CDR3 sequence is 13 residues long. CDR1 is SGHDN and CDR2 is FVKESK in the germline V gene. Trimming stripped 4 bases from V and 5 bases from J, with 11 bases between. The CDR3 bases are TGTGCCAGCAGCCCGTACTGGGAATATGGCTACACCTTC. It encodes CASSPYWEYGYTF.

The chain has TRBV27 and TRBJ2-1, with D perhaps matching TRBD2 (6 bases). The length of the CDR3 is 16 residues. The V end was cut by 4 bases, the J end by 1 base, with 14 bases between. Per the germline V gene, CDR1 is MNHEY and CDR2 is SMNVEV (reference sequence). This chain's CDR3 is CASSSRLVESYNEQFF. The CDR3 nucleotides are TGTGCCAGCAGTTCAAGACTAGTTGAATCCTACAATGAGCAGTTCTTC.

This clone was recorded a few times. Here the CDR3 DNA reads TGTGCCAGCAGCGCGGAGGACAGGGGGGGTAATGAGCAGTTCTTC. Translation: CASSAEDRGGNEQFF. The chain has TRBV21-1 and TRBJ2-1; TRBD1 was called by the table and not checked on the DNA. TRBV21-1 is recorded as a pseudogene. The CDR3 has 15 residues.

V is TRBV7-9 and J is TRBJ1-5; the D is unclear. The V gene's germline CDR1 is SEHNR and CDR2 FQNEAQ (reference sequence). The length of the CDR3 is 14 residues. Trimming removed 1 base from V and 6 bases from J, with 10 bases in between. CDR3 in amino acids: CASSLEGFGQPQHF. CDR3 DNA sequence: TGTGCCAGCAGCTTAGAGGGTTTTGGTCAGCCCCAGCATTTT.

This clone has just a few counts. In nucleotides, the CDR3 is TGTGCCAGCAGCCTGGGGGGACTAGCGCCTAGGGGTAGGGTCGAAGAGCAGTACTTC. Its protein is CASSLGGLAPRGRVEEQYF. The V call is TRBV27, the J call TRBJ2-7, with 10 bases aligning to TRBD2. V shed 6 bases and J 7 bases; nucleotides not matched to a gene: 24. Germline-derived CDR1 and CDR2 are MNHEY and SMNVEV (reference sequence). This CDR3 has 19 residues.